The entry that follows covers one TCR beta chain sequence. This entry comes from a study of blood T cell repertoires in COVID-19. The wider study: The United States, Italy and Spain provided the acute and convalescent COVID-19 samples. PBMCs, B-cell-depleted T cells, or T cells provided the cDNA or gDNA that made up the material.

Study processing details: Using reference gene primer amplification, nucleated cell counts were estimated. Method: immunoSEQ multiplex PCR; TCRdb's copy keeps in-frame clones and lacks some. The DNA gave D and trimming, while V, J and clone size come from that table. The sample contains about 220,000 clones, 80% of which appear only once. The CDR3 has 14 amino acids. Trimming removed 3 bases at V and 5 bases at J, with 14 bases between. CDR1 and CDR2 from the germline V gene are SGHTA and FQGNSA. Sequencing used peripheral blood. This sequence was found in a human donor in a cohort sampled during active COVID-19. This chain links TRBV7-2 with TRBJ2-7; weak D call: TRBD1 (6 bases). For the CDR3, the DNA is TGTGCCAGCAGCTTTGGACCCGGGACACACGAGCAGTACTTC. This encodes CASSFGPGTHEQYF.